The rows below give T cell receptor beta chains drawn from one sample of a study of long-term antiretroviral therapy in people with HIV. Method: immunoSEQ multiplex PCR; TCRdb's copy keeps in-frame clones and lacks some. The sample includes 35,000 to 50,000 clones, around nine tenths seen only once; the top ten take about 5%. This sample comprised unsorted PBMCs, obtained 0.1 years before starting antiretroviral therapy. Receptors were obtained from a woman aged 50 to 60 with HIV. Each CDR3 is given with its conserved first and last residue. A D gene is named only where the DNA matches it firmly. A row's size may be missing; if present it is once, few, many or a size class.

TGTGCCACTGACTCACCGGGACAGGGGGCGAACACCATATATTTT | CATDSPGQGANTIYF | . | TRBJ1-3 | 15 | TRBD1 | TRBV6-6
TGCGCCAGCAGCTTGAGCCCTAGCGGGGGACAAGAGACCCAGTACTTC | CASSLSPSGGQETQYF | . | TRBJ2-5 | 16 | TRBD2 | TRBV5-1
TGTGCCAGCAGCTCTGGGGGGACAGGGAATCCACCCCTCCACTTT | CASSSGGTGNPPLHF | . | TRBJ1-6 | 15 | TRBD1 | TRBV7-2
TGTGCCAGCAGCTCCTGGACTAGCCCCCGTGACGAGCAGTACTTC | CASSSWTSPRDEQYF | . | TRBJ2-7 | 15 | TRBD2 | TRBV13
TGTGCCAGCAGCTTAAACTCCGTCGTTAACTATGGCTACACCTTC | CASSLNSVVNYGYTF | . | TRBJ1-2 | 15 | . | TRBV7-3
TGTGCCAGCAGCCCGGTGGATCCCCGGAAAGCTTTCTTT | CASSPVDPRKAFF | once | TRBJ1-1 | 13 | . | TRBV7-9
TGTGCCAGCACCGGTTTTGGAGGCCTTGAAGCTTTCTTT | CASTGFGGLEAFF | . | TRBJ1-1 | 13 | . | TRBV11-1
TGTGCCAGCAGAGAAAAGGGGTTTAACTCCTACGAGCAGTACTTC | CASREKGFNSYEQYF | . | TRBJ2-7 | 15 | . | TRBV5-5
TGTGCCAGCAGTGCCTCACAGGGTGGTCAGCCCCAGCATTTT | CASSASQGGQPQHF | . | TRBJ1-5 | 14 | . | TRBV6-1
TGTGCCAGTAGTTCCGGACAGGGGGCTGCCTACAATGAGCAGTTCTTC | CASSSGQGAAYNEQFF | . | TRBJ2-1 | 16 | TRBD1 | TRBV19
TGTGCCAGTAGTGCCGAGGGACAGCAGAACACTGAAGCTTTCTTT | CASSAEGQQNTEAFF | . | TRBJ1-1 | 15 | TRBD1 | TRBV19
TGTGCCAGCAGTTTTTACCCGGCCCGATGGCAAGAGACCCAGTACTTC | CASSFYPARWQETQYF | . | TRBJ2-5 | 16 | . | TRBV27
TGTGCCAGTAGTGACAGGGGCTATGGCTACACCTTC | CASSDRGYGYTF | . | TRBJ1-2 | 12 | TRBD1 | TRBV19
TGTGCCAGCACGCCGACTAGCGCGGACGTTGAGACCCAGTACTTC | CASTPTSADVETQYF | . | TRBJ2-5 | 15 | TRBD2 | TRBV7-6
TGCGCCAGCAGTGACTTGGACAGCGACAATGAGCAGTTCTTC | CASSDLDSDNEQFF | . | TRBJ2-1 | 14 | . | TRBV10-1
TGCAGCGTTGAAGCCGAGGGGCCCGGGGAGCTGTTTTTT | CSVEAEGPGELFF | . | TRBJ2-2 | 13 | . | TRBV29-1
TGCAGCGTTGAAACTAGCGGGGGGACCAATGAGCAGTTCTTC | CSVETSGGTNEQFF | . | TRBJ2-1 | 14 | TRBD2 | TRBV29-1
TGTGCCAGCAATAGGGGTCAAAACATTCAGTACTTC | CASNRGQNIQYF | . | TRBJ2-4 | 12 | . | TRBV21-1
TGTGCCAGCAGCTTGGTGCAGACAGGGGTTGGACTCTACACCTTC | CASSLVQTGVGLYTF | . | TRBJ1-2 | 15 | TRBD1 | TRBV5-6
TGTGCCAGCAGCTTAGCAGGGGCGCCTAACTATGGCTACACCTTC | CASSLAGAPNYGYTF | once | TRBJ1-2 | 15 | . | TRBV7-8
TGTGCCAGCAGTTACGGGTTGGGACAGGCCAACACTGAAGCTTTCTTT | CASSYGLGQANTEAFF | . | TRBJ1-1 | 16 | TRBD1 | TRBV6-5
TGTGCCAGCAGCTTGGGGATAGGGCCTGGCAGTCGGAACACTGAAGCTTTCTTT | CASSLGIGPGSRNTEAFF | . | TRBJ1-1 | 18 | . | TRBV5-6
TGCAGCGTTGAGGGACTAGCGGGGGAGCTCACAGATACGCAGTATTTT | CSVEGLAGELTDTQYF | . | TRBJ2-3 | 16 | TRBD2 | TRBV29-1
TGTGCCTTCCTGGCCAACCAAGAGACCCAGTACTTC | CAFLANQETQYF | . | TRBJ2-5 | 12 | . | TRBV30
TGTGCCAGCAGCCCCCCGGCGGGGGGGCCCGCCGGGGAGCTGTTTTTT | CASSPPAGGPAGELFF | . | TRBJ2-2 | 16 | TRBD2 | TRBV9
TGCGCCAGCAGCCCGGACCGGGACAGAGGGACCGGGGAGCTGTTTTTT | CASSPDRDRGTGELFF | . | TRBJ2-2 | 16 | TRBD1 | TRBV5-1
TGTGCCAGCAGACCTCCCCAGGGGGCGGCTGAAGCTTTCTTT | CASRPPQGAAEAFF | . | TRBJ1-1 | 14 | TRBD1 | TRBV7-9
TGCGCCAGCAGCTTACAGGGGGCGGGGAACACTGAAGCTTTCTTT | CASSLQGAGNTEAFF | . | TRBJ1-1 | 15 | TRBD1 | TRBV4-1
TGTGCCAGCAGCTTAGAGGGAGGATTGAGAAACGAGCAGTACTTC | CASSLEGGLRNEQYF | . | TRBJ2-7 | 15 | . | TRBV7-8
TGTGCCAGCAGCTTACGGGACTATCAGCCCCAGCATTTT | CASSLRDYQPQHF | . | TRBJ1-5 | 13 | . | TRBV7-2
TGTGCCAGCTCACCTTCCAATAGCAATCAGCCCCAGCATTTT | CASSPSNSNQPQHF | once | TRBJ1-5 | 14 | . | TRBV18
TGTGCCAGCAGCTCCCAGGGGGCAGGGGCTGAAGCTTTCTTT | CASSSQGAGAEAFF | once | TRBJ1-1 | 14 | TRBD1 | TRBV7-3
TGTGCCAGCAGCTTAGCAGGGGGCTTGGCATTGGAGACCCAGTACTTC | CASSLAGGLALETQYF | . | TRBJ2-5 | 16 | TRBD1 | TRBV7-8
TGTGCCAGCAGCCAAGATCTTCAGGGAATCACAGATACGCAGTATTTT | CASSQDLQGITDTQYF | . | TRBJ2-3 | 16 | . | TRBV4-2
TGTGCCAGCAGCTTTAATCGCAGGAGAGGACCCCACAATGGCTACACCTTC | CASSFNRRRGPHNGYTF | . | TRBJ1-2 | 17 | . | TRBV12-1
TGTGCCAGTAGTATGGGGGTTCGGCAGCCCCAGCATTTT | CASSMGVRQPQHF | . | TRBJ1-5 | 13 | . | TRBV19
TGTGCCAGTAGTATAATCCCCGGACAGGGGGGATCTCGGAGTGGCTACACCTTC | CASSIIPGQGGSRSGYTF | . | TRBJ1-2 | 18 | TRBD1 | TRBV19
TGCAGCGGGGTTCGCACGACAGGGATTTCCTACGAGCAGTACTTC | CSGVRTTGISYEQYF | . | TRBJ2-7 | 15 | TRBD1 | TRBV29-1
TGTGCCAGCAGTTACTCGGACAACACAGATACGCAGTATTTT | CASSYSDNTDTQYF | medium-sized | TRBJ2-3 | 14 | . | TRBV6-6
TGTGCTAGCAGGCCGACTAGCGGGGGAACGGAGACCCAGTACTTC | CASRPTSGGTETQYF | . | TRBJ2-5 | 15 | TRBD2 | TRBV7-7
TGTGCCAGCAGCAAGGAGGGACTCCGCTCCTACGAGCAGTACTTC | CASSKEGLRSYEQYF | . | TRBJ2-7 | 15 | . | TRBV5-4
TGTGCCAGCAGCTTATCACAGGGGGTTGCCTACGAGCAGTACTTC | CASSLSQGVAYEQYF | . | TRBJ2-7 | 15 | TRBD1 | TRBV7-3
TGCGCCAGCAGCTTGGTCTCAGGGGCGCGAGGTGAGCAGTTCTTC | CASSLVSGARGEQFF | . | TRBJ2-1 | 15 | . | TRBV5-1
TGTGCCAGCAGCGTTCAAGGGGCTAATGAAAAACTGTTTTTT | CASSVQGANEKLFF | . | TRBJ1-4 | 14 | . | TRBV9
TGCGCCAGCAGCTTGGGAGAGACCATGAACACTGAAGCTTTCTTT | CASSLGETMNTEAFF | once | TRBJ1-1 | 15 | . | TRBV5-1
TGTGCCAGCAGCTCCAGGATTAACACCGGGGAGCTGTTTTTT | CASSSRINTGELFF | . | TRBJ2-2 | 14 | . | TRBV7-6
TGTGCCAGCTCACCACGGGGGGAGCGCACAGATACGCAGTATTTT | CASSPRGERTDTQYF | . | TRBJ2-3 | 15 | . | TRBV18
TGCGCCAGCAGCTTGGTCACAGGGGGCGGGGATGAAAAACTGTTTTTT | CASSLVTGGGDEKLFF | . | TRBJ1-4 | 16 | TRBD1 | TRBV5-1
TGTGCCAGCAGCTCTGGGGCCAACGTCCTGACTTTC | CASSSGANVLTF | few | TRBJ2-6 | 12 | . | TRBV7-3
TGTGCCAGCACCTCTCTGGATCAAGAGACCCAGTACTTC | CASTSLDQETQYF | . | TRBJ2-5 | 13 | . | TRBV7-8
TGTGCCAGCAGCCGGGTCAGGGCTTACGAGCAGTACTTC | CASSRVRAYEQYF | . | TRBJ2-7 | 13 | . | TRBV4-2
TGTGTCGCATCGACAGGGGTGCGTTTAGCCAAAAACATTCAGTACTTC | CVASTGVRLAKNIQYF | . | TRBJ2-4 | 16 | TRBD1 | TRBV2
TGTGCCAGCAGCTTAGGTGACAGGGACTACAATGAGCAGTTCTTC | CASSLGDRDYNEQFF | . | TRBJ2-1 | 15 | TRBD1 | TRBV11-2
TGTGCCAGCAGCATGTACACTGAAGCTTTCTTT | CASSMYTEAFF | . | TRBJ1-1 | 11 | . | TRBV6-6
TGTGCCAGTAGTATGACAGGAGGAGGCTACACCTTC | CASSMTGGGYTF | . | TRBJ1-2 | 12 | . | TRBV19
TGTGCCAGCAGCTCCCCGGTCGGGACCTCCTACAATGAGCAGTTCTTC | CASSSPVGTSYNEQFF | once | TRBJ2-1 | 16 | . | TRBV9
TGTGCCAGCAGTTTACGCCTCACCGGGGAGCTGTTTTTT | CASSLRLTGELFF | . | TRBJ2-2 | 13 | . | TRBV27